This is a list of T cell receptor beta chains from one sample in a study of blood T cells in healthy people across ages. One entry per CDR3 protein results from TCRdb running MiXCR on the 5' RACE reads. The data contain around 1,800,000 distinct CDR3 sequences, around 40% of them singletons. The sequencing sample was made of blood. These receptors were collected from a human donor in good health. The CDR3 runs from the conserved cysteine through the conserved F or W. D genes are given only for firm matches. Clone size is given for some rows only: seen once, a few or many times, or a class if the clone is expanded.

CDR3 DNA: TGTGCCAGCAGCCCTTCCGGGGGGATGGCTGGCTACACCTTC
CDR3 protein: CASSPSGGMAGYTF
J gene: TRBJ1-2
D gene: NA
clone size: NA
V gene: TRBV12-3/TRBV12-4

CDR3 DNA: TGTGCCAGCAGCCAAGGGAAACTAGCGGCGGGAGATACGCAGTATTTT
CDR3 protein: CASSQGKLAAGDTQYF
J gene: TRBJ2-3
D gene: TRBD2
clone size: NA
V gene: TRBV14

CDR3 DNA: TGTGCCAGCAGCCTTCGCTATGACAGTAACACTGAAGCTTTCTTT
CDR3 protein: CASSLRYDSNTEAFF
J gene: TRBJ1-1
D gene: NA
clone size: NA
V gene: TRBV6-2/TRBV6-3

CDR3 DNA: TGTGCCAGCAGCTCCTTCCTAGCGGGGGCCTCCTACAATGAGCAGTTCTTC
CDR3 protein: CASSSFLAGASYNEQFF
J gene: TRBJ2-1
D gene: TRBD2
clone size: NA
V gene: TRBV9

CDR3 DNA: TGTGCCAGCAGTTACTCGAGGTTGCGGCAGCCCCAGCATTTT
CDR3 protein: CASSYSRLRQPQHF
J gene: TRBJ1-5
D gene: NA
clone size: NA
V gene: TRBV6-5

CDR3 DNA: TGTGCCAGCAGTGAGAGGTTTAATGAAAAACTGTTTTTT
CDR3 protein: CASSERFNEKLFF
J gene: TRBJ1-4
D gene: NA
clone size: once
V gene: TRBV2

CDR3 DNA: TGTGCCAGCAGCGTAGGTTCGGTCTCAAATGAAAAACTGTTTTTT
CDR3 protein: CASSVGSVSNEKLFF
J gene: TRBJ1-4
D gene: NA
clone size: few
V gene: TRBV9

CDR3 DNA: TGCAGCGCCGAAGGGCCAGGGGGACATGGCTACACCTTC
CDR3 protein: CSAEGPGGHGYTF
J gene: TRBJ1-2
D gene: TRBD1
clone size: few
V gene: TRBV29-1

CDR3 DNA: TGTGCCACCTTCGAGTCCGGCACAGATACGCAGTATTTT
CDR3 protein: CATFESGTDTQYF
J gene: TRBJ2-3
D gene: NA
clone size: NA
V gene: TRBV24-1

CDR3 DNA: TGCAGCGTTGTAAATCTGGGATCCCTCTCTTACAATGAGCAGTTCTTC
CDR3 protein: CSVVNLGSLSYNEQFF
J gene: TRBJ2-1
D gene: NA
clone size: few
V gene: TRBV29-1

CDR3 DNA: TGTGCCAGCAGCGTCGGGGGACCGCATGGCTACACCTTC
CDR3 protein: CASSVGGPHGYTF
J gene: TRBJ1-2
D gene: NA
clone size: NA
V gene: TRBV7-9

CDR3 DNA: TGCGCCAGCAGCTTGGAGGGGACAGCTGGGGCCAACGTCCTGACTTTC
CDR3 protein: CASSLEGTAGANVLTF
J gene: TRBJ2-6
D gene: TRBD1
clone size: few
V gene: TRBV5-1

CDR3 DNA: TGTGCCAGCAGTTTACCCCTACTGGCCGGGGAGCTGTGTTTT
CDR3 protein: CASSLPLLAGELCF
J gene: TRBJ2-2
D gene: NA
clone size: NA
V gene: TRBV12-3/TRBV12-4

CDR3 DNA: TGTGCCACCCAGCACGGGGACCTTCAGTACTTC
CDR3 protein: CATQHGDLQYF
J gene: TRBJ2-7
D gene: NA
clone size: many
V gene: TRBV12-3/TRBV12-4

CDR3 DNA: TGCGCCAGCAGCTTGGTGGTACTAGCGTCTAGAGACGAGCAGTACTTC
CDR3 protein: CASSLVVLASRDEQYF
J gene: TRBJ2-7
D gene: TRBD2
clone size: many
V gene: TRBV5-1

CDR3 DNA: TGTGCCAGCAGCGACAGGGGGATGGGTGAAAAACTGTTTTTT
CDR3 protein: CASSDRGMGEKLFF
J gene: TRBJ1-4
D gene: TRBD1
clone size: NA
V gene: TRBV12-3/TRBV12-4

CDR3 DNA: TGCGGCGCTGGGCCCCTCGGGGGGGGGCAATACGAGCAGTACTTC
CDR3 protein: CGAGPLGGGQYEQYF
J gene: TRBJ2-7
D gene: TRBD2
clone size: NA
V gene: TRBV29-1

CDR3 DNA: TGTGCCAGCAGTTACGGGACACCTCTCACCGGGGAGCTGTTTTTT
CDR3 protein: CASSYGTPLTGELFF
J gene: TRBJ2-2
D gene: NA
clone size: few
V gene: TRBV12-3/TRBV12-4

CDR3 DNA: TGTGCCAGCAGCTCAACCACAGCCTACTCTGGGGCCAACGTCCTGACTTTC
CDR3 protein: CASSSTTAYSGANVLTF
J gene: TRBJ2-6
D gene: NA
clone size: NA
V gene: TRBV7-9

CDR3 DNA: TGTGCCAGCAGTTTAGGGACAGGGTTCGACGAGCAGTACTTC
CDR3 protein: CASSLGTGFDEQYF
J gene: TRBJ2-7
D gene: TRBD1
clone size: NA
V gene: TRBV12-3/TRBV12-4

CDR3 DNA: TGTGCCAGCAGTTTAATCGGCTACAATGAGCAGTTCTTC
CDR3 protein: CASSLIGYNEQFF
J gene: TRBJ2-1
D gene: NA
clone size: NA
V gene: TRBV12-3/TRBV12-4

CDR3 DNA: TGCGCCAGCAAAAACTCGAGGTTATGGGGCAATGAGCAGTTCTTC
CDR3 protein: CASKNSRLWGNEQFF
J gene: TRBJ2-1
D gene: NA
clone size: few
V gene: TRBV5-1

CDR3 DNA: TGCAGCGCCCAGGGGTGGGGTAATGAAAAACTGTTTTTT
CDR3 protein: CSAQGWGNEKLFF
J gene: TRBJ1-4
D gene: NA
clone size: few
V gene: TRBV29-1

CDR3 DNA: TGCGCCAGCAGCTTGCCAGAACGCTACGAGCAGTACTTC
CDR3 protein: CASSLPERYEQYF
J gene: TRBJ2-7
D gene: NA
clone size: NA
V gene: TRBV5-1

CDR3 DNA: TGTGCCAGCATGGGACTATGGGGCTACACCTTC
CDR3 protein: CASMGLWGYTF
J gene: TRBJ1-2
D gene: NA
clone size: NA
V gene: TRBV9

CDR3 DNA: TGTGCCAGCAGTTTGCGGGCGTCAACTAATGAAAAACTGTTTTTT
CDR3 protein: CASSLRASTNEKLFF
J gene: TRBJ1-4
D gene: NA
clone size: NA
V gene: TRBV28

CDR3 DNA: TGTGCCAGCAGTCCCGGACAGGGAAGGGAGGCCCAGTACTTC
CDR3 protein: CASSPGQGREAQYF
J gene: TRBJ2-5
D gene: TRBD1
clone size: NA
V gene: TRBV12-3/TRBV12-4

CDR3 DNA: TGTGCCAGCAGCTTGGGGATCACCTACAATGAGCAGTTCTTC
CDR3 protein: CASSLGITYNEQFF
J gene: TRBJ2-1
D gene: NA
clone size: few
V gene: TRBV5-8

CDR3 DNA: TGCGCCAGCAGCTTCCGACAGATGGAGGAGACCCAGTACTTC
CDR3 protein: CASSFRQMEETQYF
J gene: TRBJ2-5
D gene: NA
clone size: NA
V gene: TRBV5-1